Below, 29 T cell receptor beta chains from the same sample are listed, as sequenced in a study of blood T cells in healthy people across ages. The use of a sample-barcoded 5' primer and a J-beta primer mix characterized a second PCR of 7 to 11 cycles. A single record per CDR3 protein comes from TCRdb applying MiXCR to the 5' RACE reads. In the table there are roughly 1.6 million distinct CDR3 sequences, about 31% of which are singletons. The sequenced material came from blood. The source is a woman in her thirties in good health.

The chain uses TRBV9 and TRBJ2-5; D gene uncertain. The closer fit of TRBJ2-7 to the DNA end suggests the J call may be wrong. The length of the CDR3 is 14 residues. Germline V lookup: CDR1 SGDLS, CDR2 YYNGEE. The CDR3 DNA follows: TGTGCCAGCAGCGTAGCGGGCCTCCAATACGAGCAGTACTTC. Encoded protein: CASSVAGLQYEQYF.

The V gene is TRBV27, the J gene TRBJ2-5; 10 nucleotides match TRBD2. This CDR3 contains 16 residues. Trimming cost V 6 bases and J 5 bases; bases outside gene matches: 12. Germline-derived CDR1 and CDR2 are MNHEY and SMNVEV (reference sequence). The CDR3 loop is CASRPTEREGRETQYF. In DNA, the CDR3 is TGTGCCAGCAGACCGACGGAGCGGGAGGGCCGGGAGACCCAGTACTTC.

Notes on this clonotype: The junction departs from the called germline gene at one end, perhaps through a read error. This chain links TRBV11-2 with TRBJ2-1, with 8 bases fitting TRBD2. Germline CDR1 is SGHAT and CDR2 is FQNNGV. The CDR3 length is 14 residues. CDR3 in amino acids: CASSGRGGHNGQFF. As DNA, the CDR3 is TGTGCCAGCAGCGGACGGGGGGGCCACAATGGGCAGTTCTTC.

The V and J genes are TRBV15 and TRBJ1-5; 7 bases fit TRBD1. Trimming removed 5 bases from V and 1 base from J; junction bases left unmatched: 2. The germline CDR1 and CDR2 sequences are LNHNV and YYDKDF (reference sequence). The length of the CDR3 is 14 residues. DNA for the CDR3: TGTGCCACCAGCTCGGGACAGAGCAATCAGCCCCAGCATTTT. Protein sequence: CATSSGQSNQPQHF.

This rearrangement joins TRBV20-1 to TRBJ2-7; TRBD2 aligns across 8 bases. The germline V gene has CDR1 DFQATT and CDR2 SNEGSKA (reference sequence). CDR3 size: 14 residues. With V trimmed by 3 bases and J by 0 bases, 4 bases remained unmatched. The CDR3 here is CSASPSGSSYEQYF. The CDR3 DNA reads as TGCAGTGCTAGCCCCAGCGGGAGCTCCTACGAGCAGTACTTC.

The J gene is TRBJ2-3, the V gene TRBV4-1; the D is unclear. The CDR3 contains 14 residues. Germline V lookup: CDR1 MGHRA, CDR2 YSYEKL. Trimming took off 4 bases at V and 2 bases at J, with 10 bases between the two ends. CDR3 region: CASSRAAPTDTQYF. As DNA, the CDR3 is TGCGCCAGCAGCCGCGCGGCCCCCACAGATACGCAGTATTTT.

This chain joins TRBV28 and TRBJ2-3; D possibly matches TRBD1 or TRBD2 (5 bases each). The CDR3 is 17 amino acids. Germline V lookup: CDR1 MDHEN, CDR2 SYDVKM. With 6 bases removed from V and 2 bases from J, the gap between germline ends came to 21 bases. The CDR3 DNA reads TGTGCCAGCAGCAAGCTTACCATGGGACCCTTCACAGATACGCAGTATTTT. Residues: CASSKLTMGPFTDTQYF.

This chain joins TRBV5-5 and TRBJ1-1; D possibly corresponds to TRBD1 (5 bases). CDR3 length: 13 amino acids. Per the germline V gene, CDR1 is SGHKS and CDR2 is YYEKEE (reference sequence). Between the trimmed V and J ends, which lost 4 bases and 11 bases, there was a span of 18 bases. CDR3 DNA sequence: TGTGCCAGCAGCCCCTGGGGGTTCGCAGGGGCTTTCTTT. It codes for CASSPWGFAGAFF.

On this clonotype itself: A junction boundary mismatches the germline segment, possibly from a read error. V usage is TRBV4-2 and J usage is TRBJ1-2; D gene unclear. The length of the CDR3 is 17 residues. Looked up from germline, CDR1 is LGHNA and CDR2 is YNFKEQ. The CDR3 DNA follows: TGTGCCAGCGGCCAAGAAAGTCCCGATCTCGCGGGCTATGGCTACACCTTC. Amino acids: CASGQESPDLAGYGYTF.

The CDR3 bases are TGTGCCAGCAGCTCGATCGTGAACACTGAAGCTTTCTTT. It specifies CASSSIVNTEAFF. This chain uses TRBV7-6 with TRBJ1-1; D unresolved. The CDR3 extends over 13 amino acids. Germline CDR1 reads SGHVS; CDR2 reads FNYEAQ. Trimming left V 4 bases short and J 0 bases short, with 6 bases between.

The chain uses TRBV5-1 and TRBJ2-5; 8 nucleotides agree with TRBD1. Germline values: CDR1 SGHRS, CDR2 YFSETQ. CDR3 length: 18 amino acids. Germline trimming cut 0 bases from V and 1 base from J; bases unmatched to any gene: 11. The CDR3 loop reads CASSLDGTGGPSQETQYF. Here the CDR3 DNA reads TGCGCCAGCAGCTTGGATGGGACAGGCGGACCTTCCCAAGAGACCCAGTACTTC.

The V gene is TRBV20-1, the J gene TRBJ1-2; perhaps TRBD1 as D (5 bases). This CDR3 contains 19 residues. V lost 1 base and J lost 0, with 24 bases in between. CDR1 is DFQATT and CDR2 is SNEGSKA in the germline V gene (reference sequence). Here the CDR3 DNA reads TGCAGTGCTAGAGCTACCGGGACGGAGACACCCAAAACTAACTATGGCTACACCTTC. This codes for CSARATGTETPKTNYGYTF.

This clonotype was counted only a few times. The rearrangement uses TRBV29-1 and TRBJ2-7; 7 bases match TRBD1. CDR1 and CDR2 (germline): SQVTM, ANQGSEA. This CDR3 is built from 12 residues. V lost 5 bases to trimming and J lost 5 bases; unmatched junction nucleotides: 6. The CDR3 loop reads CSVSPQGDEQYF. The CDR3, as DNA: TGCAGCGTTTCTCCCCAGGGGGACGAGCAGTACTTC.

About this clonotype itself: The junction shows a germline mismatch at one end, possibly a read error. V and J are TRBV20-1 and TRBJ1-4; TRBD1 matches 7 bases. The CDR3 is made up of 16 amino acids. CDR1 is DFQATT, CDR2 SNEGSKA, per germline (reference sequence). The CDR3 reads CSARDASRGYNEKRFF. DNA of the CDR3: TGCAGTGCTAGAGATGCGAGCAGGGGGTATAATGAAAAACGGTTTTTT.

This clonotype was observed a single time. V gene TRBV20-1 combines with J gene TRBJ2-4; 8 bases are a match to TRBD2. The DNA end lines up better with TRBJ2-7; the J call may be wrong. The CDR3 has 14 amino acids. Germline values: CDR1 DFQATT, CDR2 SNEGSKA (reference sequence). DNA of the CDR3: TGCAGTGCTAGAAAGGCGGGGGGTTCCTACGAGCAGTACTTC. This encodes CSARKAGGSYEQYF.

This clonotype came up a few times. This chain joins TRBV24-1 and TRBJ2-2, with unresolved D. CDR3 length: 16 residues. The V and J ends lost 2 bases and 6 bases respectively, with 15 bases between them. The germline V gene encodes CDR1 KGHDR and CDR2 SFDVKD. DNA of the CDR3: TGTGCCACCAGTGATTCCCTATCTAGAATACCCGGGGAGCTGTTTTTT. Its protein product is CATSDSLSRIPGELFF.

The chain couples TRBV4-2 to TRBJ1-1; D is ambiguous. CDR3 length equals 13 residues. V lost 0 bases and J 5 bases, leaving 7 bases between the germline ends. Germline V lookup: CDR1 LGHNA, CDR2 YNFKEQ. Here the CDR3 reads CASSQEGITEAFF. The CDR3 bases are TGTGCCAGCAGCCAAGAGGGGATAACTGAAGCTTTCTTT.

This clonotype showed up just a few times. The J gene is TRBJ2-1, the V gene TRBV6-2 or TRBV6-3, with TRBD2 matching 9 bases. The ends lost 4 bases at V and 5 bases at J; junction bases unmatched: 15. Germline lookup yields CDR1 MNHEY and CDR2 SVGEGT. The CDR3 length is 18 residues. Here the CDR3 reads CASSSPNGAGGSHNEQFF. The CDR3, as DNA: TGTGCCAGCAGTTCCCCTAATGGAGCGGGAGGATCGCACAATGAGCAGTTCTTC.

This clonotype was seen a few times. The chain combines TRBV5-1 with TRBJ1-2, with D possibly TRBD1 on 6 matching bases. Germline CDR1 and CDR2: SGHRS and YFSETQ. This CDR3 is 13 amino acids long. V was clipped by 4 bases and J by 8 bases, with 15 bases between them. CDR3 in DNA: TGCGCCAGCAGCCGCGGACAGTGGAACGGCTACACCTTC. This encodes CASSRGQWNGYTF.

This clonotype was seen only a few times. The chain uses TRBV12-3 or TRBV12-4 and TRBJ2-7; D ambiguous. The CDR3 totals 16 residues. V was trimmed by 0 bases and J by 3 bases, leaving 15 bases between them. CDR3 DNA sequence: TGTGCCAGCAGTTTAGCGCGTAGTGACCAAGTCTACGAGCAGTACTTC. It encodes CASSLARSDQVYEQYF.

J is TRBJ2-7 and V is TRBV6-1; 8 positions match TRBD1. Looked up from germline, CDR1 is MNHNS and CDR2 is SASEGT. The CDR3 is made up of 14 amino acids. The V segment lost 5 bases and the J segment 2 bases; nucleotides outside the gene matches: 5. The CDR3 here is CASSRDRRTYEQYF. The DNA for the CDR3 is TGTGCCAGCAGTAGGGACAGGAGGACCTACGAGCAGTACTTC.

This rearrangement joins TRBV5-4 to TRBJ2-3, with D perhaps given as TRBD1 or TRBD2 (5 bases each). Looked up from germline, CDR1 is SGHNT and CDR2 is YYREEE (reference sequence). V lost 4 bases to trimming and J lost 10 bases, with 16 bases between them. The CDR3 runs to 13 residues. The CDR3 region is CASSAGGTGAQYF. DNA of the CDR3: TGTGCCAGCAGCGCCGGAGGCACAGGTGCGCAGTATTTT.

The V gene is TRBV12-3 or TRBV12-4, the J gene TRBJ1-1; TRBD1 is a possible D gene (5 bases). Trimming removed 3 bases at V and 3 bases at J, with 11 bases between. This CDR3 spans 14 amino acids. The CDR3 spells CASSFLLGHTEAFF. CDR3 DNA sequence: TGTGCCAGCAGTTTTTTGTTGGGACACACTGAAGCTTTCTTT.

This clonotype was seen a handful of times. The chain links TRBV28 to TRBJ2-1; D remains unclear. CDR1 and CDR2 from the germline V gene are MDHEN and SYDVKM. Trimming pared 8 bases from V and 5 bases from J, leaving 19 bases between. The CDR3 has 15 residues. The CDR3 coding sequence is TGTGCCAGCCTCCCGGTAGGCAAGTTTGACAATGAGCAGTTCTTC. Translation: CASLPVGKFDNEQFF.

The chain uses TRBV5-1 and TRBJ1-2, with D possibly TRBD1 on 5 matching bases. The germline V and J ends were trimmed by 4 bases and 7 bases, with 20 bases remaining between them. Germline V gene data show CDR1 as SGHRS and CDR2 as YFSETQ. The CDR3 spans 15 residues. CDR3 DNA sequence: TGCGCCAGCAGCATGGAGTTGGTCAGGGAAGCTGGCTACACCTTC. Encoded protein: CASSMELVREAGYTF. The full variable domain, with the rest looked up from reference TRBV5-1 and TRBJ1-2, is KAGVTQTPRYLIKTRGQQVTLSCSPISGHRSVSWYQQTPGQGLQFLFEYFSETQRNKGNFPGRFSGRQFSNSRSEMNVSTLELGDSALYLCASSMELVREAGYTFGSGTRLTVV.

The chain recombines TRBV9 with TRBJ1-2, with 10 bases that match TRBD1. CDR1 SGDLS and CDR2 YYNGEE come from the germline V gene. V lost 4 bases and J lost 6; bases outside the gene matches: 9. CDR3 length: 15 amino acids. The CDR3 reads CASSILDRGVDGYTF. The DNA of the CDR3 is TGTGCCAGCAGCATACTGGACAGGGGGGTGGATGGCTACACCTTC. Filled out from reference TRBV9 and TRBJ1-2, the complete variable domain reads DSGVTQTPKHLITATGQRVTLRCSPRSGDLSVYWYQQSLDQGLQFLIQYYNGEERAKGNILERFSAQQFPDLHSELNLSSLELGDSALYFCASSILDRGVDGYTFGSGTRLTVV.

The chain uses TRBV3-1 and TRBJ2-7; the D is unclear. The CDR3 covers 13 residues. The ends were cut back, 0 bases at V and 4 bases at J, with 7 bases in the middle. Germline V gene lookup returns CDR1 LGHDT and CDR2 YNNKEL (reference sequence). CDR3: CASSQEVVYEQYF. In DNA form, the CDR3 reads TGTGCCAGCAGCCAAGAGGTCGTGTACGAGCAGTACTTC.

This clonotype was counted once. This could be a read error, since a much larger clone is one nucleotide away. V gene TRBV7-2 combines with J gene TRBJ1-2; TRBD1 agrees at 7 bases. The germline gives CDR1 SGHTA, CDR2 FQGNSA. The CDR3 contains 13 residues. CDR3 residues: CAGSSTGEYGYTF. In DNA form, the CDR3 reads TGTGCCGGCAGCTCCACAGGGGAGTATGGCTACACCTTC. The full variable domain, its missing parts supplied by reference TRBV7-2 and TRBJ1-2, is GAGVSQSPSNKVTEKGKDVELRCDPISGHTALYWYRQSLGQGLEFLIYFQGNSAPDKSGLPSDRFSAERTGGSVSTLTIQRTQQEDSAVYLCAGSSTGEYGYTFGSGTRLTVV.

This clonotype was detected a few times. The V and J genes are TRBV4-2 and TRBJ2-3, with D unresolved. Germline V lookup: CDR1 LGHNA, CDR2 YNFKEQ. This CDR3 spans 16 amino acids. The V end lost 1 base, the J end lost 0 bases, and 11 bases lay between the germline ends. CDR3 coding DNA: TGTGCCAGCAGCCAAGTACCATGGAGTAGCACAGATACGCAGTATTTT. Residues: CASSQVPWSSTDTQYF.